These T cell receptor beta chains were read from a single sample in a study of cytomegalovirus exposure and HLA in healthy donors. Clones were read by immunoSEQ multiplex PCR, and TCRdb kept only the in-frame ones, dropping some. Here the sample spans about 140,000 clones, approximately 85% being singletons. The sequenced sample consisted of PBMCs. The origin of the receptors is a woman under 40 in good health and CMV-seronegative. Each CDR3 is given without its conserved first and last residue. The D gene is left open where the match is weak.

cdr3_aa: ATSRQPTGHGSPLH
v_call: TRBV15
j_call: TRBJ1-6
d_call: -

cdr3_aa: ARSLTENYGYT
v_call: TRBV7-5
j_call: TRBJ1-2
d_call: -

cdr3_aa: ASSDVAATIGYT
v_call: TRBV5-1
j_call: TRBJ1-2
d_call: -

cdr3_aa: ASSLAAAGTGGGYT
v_call: TRBV7-6
j_call: TRBJ1-2
d_call: TRBD1

cdr3_aa: ASSARTGRPGELF
v_call: TRBV6-6
j_call: TRBJ2-2
d_call: -

cdr3_aa: ASSLTGNTEAF
v_call: TRBV7-2
j_call: TRBJ1-1
d_call: -

cdr3_aa: ASSFGATQGLVYEQY
v_call: TRBV7-2
j_call: TRBJ2-7
d_call: TRBD1

cdr3_aa: ASSSGFIANEKLF
v_call: TRBV7-9
j_call: TRBJ1-4
d_call: -

cdr3_aa: ASSTWGGDSPLH
v_call: TRBV5-5
j_call: TRBJ1-6
d_call: -

cdr3_aa: ASSVAAGGIGETQY
v_call: TRBV9
j_call: TRBJ2-5
d_call: TRBD1

cdr3_aa: ATDARGGGGNEQF
v_call: TRBV15
j_call: TRBJ2-1
d_call: TRBD2

cdr3_aa: SVYRGGETQY
v_call: TRBV29-1
j_call: TRBJ2-5
d_call: -

cdr3_aa: ASSLGEGNQPQH
v_call: TRBV5-1
j_call: TRBJ1-5
d_call: -